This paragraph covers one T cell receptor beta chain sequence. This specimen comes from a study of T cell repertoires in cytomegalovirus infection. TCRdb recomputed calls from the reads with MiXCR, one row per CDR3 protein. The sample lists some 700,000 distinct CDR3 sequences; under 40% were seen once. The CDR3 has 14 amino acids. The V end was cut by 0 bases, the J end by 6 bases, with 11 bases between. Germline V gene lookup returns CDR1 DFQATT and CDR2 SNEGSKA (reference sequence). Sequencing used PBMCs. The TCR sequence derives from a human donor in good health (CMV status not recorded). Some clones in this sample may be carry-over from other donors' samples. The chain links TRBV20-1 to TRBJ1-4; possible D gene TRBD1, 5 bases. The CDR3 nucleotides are TGCAGTGCTAGAGATGGGACGGATCATGAAAAACTGTTTTTT. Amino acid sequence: CSARDGTDHEKLFF.